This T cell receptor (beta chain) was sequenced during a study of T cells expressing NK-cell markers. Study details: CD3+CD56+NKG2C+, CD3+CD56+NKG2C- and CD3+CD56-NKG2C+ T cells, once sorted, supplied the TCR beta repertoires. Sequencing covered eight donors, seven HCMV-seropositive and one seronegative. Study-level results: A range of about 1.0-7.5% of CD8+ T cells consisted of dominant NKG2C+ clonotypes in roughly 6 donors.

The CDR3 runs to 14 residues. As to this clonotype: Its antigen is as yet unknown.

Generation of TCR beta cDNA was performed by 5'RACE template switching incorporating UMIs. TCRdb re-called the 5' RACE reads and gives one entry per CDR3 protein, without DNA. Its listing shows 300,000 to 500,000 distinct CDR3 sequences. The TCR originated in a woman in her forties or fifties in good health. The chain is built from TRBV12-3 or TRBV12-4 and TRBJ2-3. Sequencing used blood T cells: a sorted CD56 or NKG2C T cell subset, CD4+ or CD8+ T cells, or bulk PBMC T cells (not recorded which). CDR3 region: CASSFLTGTDTQYF.